These T cell receptor beta chains were read from a single sample in a study of cytomegalovirus exposure and HLA in healthy donors. Profiling relied on immunoSEQ multiplex PCR, and the TCRdb table lists in-frame clones only, not all of them. The sample shows some 110,000 clones, around 77% of them seen only once. Sequencing used PBMCs. The receptors here all came from a man aged 50 to 59 in good health and CMV-seropositive. CDR3s leave out the opening cysteine and the closing phenylalanine or tryptophan. Fields, in order: V gene, D gene, J gene, CDR3 protein. A D gene is named only where the DNA matches it firmly.

TRBV5-4	TRBD1	TRBJ2-2	ASSFAGTGGTGELF
TRBV19	TRBD1	TRBJ1-1	ASSMVGGSNTEAF
TRBV19	.	TRBJ1-2	ASSIQGSNYGYT
TRBV4-3	.	TRBJ1-2	ASSQDRQGGYT
TRBV10-1	.	TRBJ2-7	ASSDGQAGHYEQY
TRBV5-1	.	TRBJ1-1	ASSRETGLNTEAF
TRBV28	.	TRBJ1-2	ASSLYQGRATNYGYT
TRBV4-2	TRBD2	TRBJ2-7	ASSLAILAGAGGEQY
TRBV19	TRBD1	TRBJ1-5	ASEDRSRYQPQH
TRBV6-5	TRBD1	TRBJ1-4	ASSPGTGVEKLF
TRBV19	TRBD1	TRBJ1-2	ASSRDRGREGYT
TRBV6-6	.	TRBJ2-7	ASSSNRNEQY
TRBV30	.	TRBJ2-3	AWRGGRGFSADTQY
TRBV9	TRBD1	TRBJ1-4	ASSADRGGEKLF
TRBV6-1	TRBD1	TRBJ1-1	ASSVTGQGADAF
TRBV10-3	TRBD1	TRBJ2-7	AIRDRGSHEQY
TRBV7-2	.	TRBJ1-2	ASSLASTGYGYT
TRBV6-1	.	TRBJ1-2	ASSELQYGYT
TRBV19	TRBD2	TRBJ2-2	ASSIEPRTSGSDTGELF
TRBV30	TRBD2	TRBJ2-1	AWSLAGGIVDEQF
TRBV10-3	TRBD1	TRBJ2-3	AISRDSPILDTQY
TRBV5-1	.	TRBJ1-1	ASSLDSGNTEAF
TRBV18	.	TRBJ2-1	ASSPYGVNYNEQF